This TCR beta chain was profiled in a study of cytomegalovirus exposure and HLA in healthy donors. Here immunoSEQ multiplex PCR was the method, and the copy in TCRdb shows in-frame clones only, minus some. Of about 97,000 clones in the sample, about 95% were seen once. Overall study findings and caveats: The dataset shows that most TCR sequences were rare, while some public TCRs occurred in many donors. The classifier, whose performance was assessed in both the original and validation cohorts, reportedly diagnosed cytomegalovirus status with high specificity and sensitivity. Altogether, some 170 TCR beta chains were recorded as cytomegalovirus-associated.

With respect to this clone: The antigen is undetermined.

The donors were members of the validation cohort, which comprised around 110 subjects and was separate from the first cohort of roughly 700 subjects. V lost 5 bases, J lost 5 bases, and 6 bases stayed unmatched. Germline V lookup: CDR1 SEHNR, CDR2 FQNEAQ (reference sequence). CDR3 length: 15 residues. This rearrangement joins TRBV7-9 to TRBJ2-7; 13 positions agree with TRBD2. The TCR was taken from a woman aged 18-29 years in good health and CMV-seronegative. Sequenced material: PBMCs. CDR3 sequence: CASSLTSGGADEQYF. CDR3 in DNA: TGTGCCAGCAGCCTAACTAGCGGGGGGGCAGACGAGCAGTACTTC.